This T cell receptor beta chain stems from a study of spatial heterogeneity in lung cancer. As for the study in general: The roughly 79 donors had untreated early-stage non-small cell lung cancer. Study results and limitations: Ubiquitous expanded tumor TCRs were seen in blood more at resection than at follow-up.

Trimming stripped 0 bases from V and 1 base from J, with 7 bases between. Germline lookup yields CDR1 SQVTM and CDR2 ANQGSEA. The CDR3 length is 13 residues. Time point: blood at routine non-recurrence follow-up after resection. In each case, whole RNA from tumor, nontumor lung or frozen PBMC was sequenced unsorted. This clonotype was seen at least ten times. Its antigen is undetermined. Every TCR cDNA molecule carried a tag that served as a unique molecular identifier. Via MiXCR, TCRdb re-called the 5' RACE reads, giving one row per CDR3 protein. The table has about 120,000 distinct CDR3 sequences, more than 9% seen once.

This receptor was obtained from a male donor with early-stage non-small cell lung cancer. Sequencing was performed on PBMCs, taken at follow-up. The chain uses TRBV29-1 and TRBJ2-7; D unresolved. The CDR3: CSVEDWQSYEQYF. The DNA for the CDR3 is TGCAGCGTTGAAGATTGGCAATCCTACGAGCAGTACTTC.